This T cell receptor (beta chain) is drawn from a study of blood T cell repertoires in COVID-19. With regard to this clone: A junction boundary mismatches the germline segment, possibly from a read error.

Produced via immunoSEQ multiplex PCR; TCRdb's table is partial and in-frame only. Of around 210,000 clones listed, 65% to 90% are singletons. Germline CDR1 reads LGHNA; CDR2 reads YNFKEQ. This CDR3 has 15 residues. Enrolment of Seattle patients took place during active infection, and they were followed longitudinally. Sample: peripheral blood. The chain has TRBV4-2 and TRBJ2-7; D unresolved. The clonotype comes from a man over 45 with COVID-19, enrolled during active disease. In DNA, the CDR3 is TGTGCCAGCAGCCAAGATCATTCAGTGTCCTCCGAGCAGTACTTC. Translating it yields CASSQDHSVSSEQYF.